The 31 T cell receptor beta chains presented below share a single source sample, sequenced in a study of cytomegalovirus exposure and HLA in healthy donors. The PCR ran on 60 Vbeta and 13 Jbeta primers. TCRdb's copy holds only in-frame clones and misses some; the assay was immunoSEQ multiplex PCR. The sample has under 200,000 clones, 75% to 85% seen once. Sequenced sample: PBMCs. These receptors were taken from a middle-aged man in good health and CMV-seropositive.

The chain combines TRBV6-4 with TRBJ2-1; 9 bases agree with TRBD2. The CDR3 has 14 amino acids. Germline trimming cut 6 bases from V and 7 bases from J; bases unmatched to any gene: 7. CDR1 and CDR2 (germline): MRHNA, SNTAGT. The CDR3 bases are TGTGCCAGCAGAAGCGGGGGGTCTTCAAATGAGCAGTTCTTC. It encodes CASRSGGSSNEQFF.

The V call is TRBV18, the J call TRBJ2-5, with TRBD1 matching over 7 bases. V shed 1 base, J shed 4 bases, and the junction held 0 bases outside the gene matches. The germline V gene encodes CDR1 KGHSH and CDR2 LQKENI. There are 13 residues in the CDR3. CDR3 sequence (DNA): TGTGCCAGCTCACCACAGGGGGCAGAGACCCAGTACTTC. Its protein product is CASSPQGAETQYF.

The chain couples TRBV5-1 to TRBJ2-3; 7 bases are a match to TRBD2. CDR3 length: 15 residues. With V trimmed by 7 bases and J by 2 bases, 10 bases remained unmatched. The germline CDR1 and CDR2 sequences are SGHRS and YFSETQ. CDR3 loop: CASGGGTTDTDTQYF. The DNA of the CDR3 is TGCGCCAGCGGTGGGGGGACTACCGACACAGATACGCAGTATTTT.

The rearrangement joins TRBV6-5 to TRBJ1-2; TRBD1 agrees at 12 bases. This CDR3 is built from 16 residues. CDR1 is MNHEY and CDR2 is SVGAGI in the germline V gene. Germline trimming cut 0 bases from V and 4 bases from J; bases unmatched to any gene: 3. CDR3 bases: TGTGCCAGCAGTTACTCGAGGGGACAGGGGGCCTATGGCTACACCTTC. It specifies CASSYSRGQGAYGYTF.

This clone is a singleton in its sample. The rearrangement joins TRBV19 to TRBJ2-7, with 8 bases identical to TRBD1. This CDR3 spans 14 amino acids. CDR1 is LNHDA, CDR2 SQIVND, per germline (reference sequence). The trim removed 8 bases at V and 2 bases at J, leaving 8 bases unmatched. CDR3 sequence reads: CASAQLTGAYEQYF. The CDR3 DNA reads TGTGCCAGTGCCCAATTGACAGGGGCCTACGAGCAGTACTTC.

This clone was counted a few times. The rearrangement joins TRBV1 to TRBJ2-7; the table's D call, TRBD1, was not checked against the DNA. TRBV1 is listed as a pseudogene. This CDR3 spans 13 amino acids. The CDR3 nucleotides are TGCACCAGCAGCCTAGACAGGGTCCTCGAGCAGTACTTC. Translated: CTSSLDRVLEQYF.

The CDR3 sequence is CASSYQGSGANVLTF. CDR3 DNA: TGTGCCAGCTCCTACCAGGGTTCCGGGGCCAACGTCCTGACTTTC. V gene TRBV28 combines with J gene TRBJ2-6; D may be TRBD1 (5 bases). Germline V CDR1 and CDR2: MDHEN, SYDVKM. V was cut by 8 bases and J by 4 bases, with 15 bases left in between. The CDR3 extends over 15 amino acids.

This sequence joins TRBV30 and TRBJ1-1, with TRBD1 matching 7 bases. The trim removed 5 bases at V and 1 base at J, leaving 10 bases unmatched. Germline lookup yields CDR1 GTSNPN and CDR2 SVGIG (reference sequence). The CDR3 spans 15 residues. The CDR3 spells CAWGTGAFANTEAFF. Written as DNA, the CDR3 is TGTGCCTGGGGTACAGGGGCGTTTGCGAACACTGAAGCTTTCTTT.

The CDR3 nucleotides read TGTGCCAGCAGCTTAGACAGCTCTGGAAACACCATATATTTT. Its translation: CASSLDSSGNTIYF. The rearrangement links TRBV7-2 to TRBJ1-3; D is ambiguous. CDR1 is SGHTA, CDR2 FQGNSA, per germline. The CDR3 is 14 amino acids. V gave up 1 base and J gave up 0 bases, with 4 bases separating them.

The chain is built from TRBV20-1 and TRBJ1-2, with D tentatively TRBD1 (5 bases). Trimming took 6 bases from V and 2 from J, leaving 7 bases between them. Germline V gene sequence: CDR1 DFQATT, CDR2 SNEGSKA (reference sequence). The CDR3 spans 11 residues. CDR3 sequence (DNA): TGCAGTGCCCCAGGGAACTATGGCTACACCTTC. Amino acids: CSAPGNYGYTF.

The rearrangement links TRBV19 to TRBJ1-5; D is ambiguous. V lost 5 bases, J lost 6 bases, and 11 bases lay in between. CDR1 and CDR2 (germline): LNHDA, SQIVND (reference sequence). This CDR3 has 13 residues. The CDR3 sequence: CASSLRVIQPQHF. CDR3 DNA sequence: TGTGCCAGTAGTTTGAGGGTAATTCAGCCCCAGCATTTT.

This clone has only a few counts. V and J are TRBV7-2 and TRBJ2-3; TRBD1 is a possible D gene (7 bases). CDR3 length: 14 amino acids. Trimming shortened V by 3 bases and J by 4 bases, and 11 bases separated the two germline ends. Germline loops: CDR1 SGHTA, CDR2 FQGNSA. The CDR3 bases are TGTGCCAGCAGCTTCCAGGGGGGCGCAGATACGCAGTATTTT. It yields the protein CASSFQGGADTQYF.

The sample holds a few counts of this clone. The genes are TRBV2 and TRBJ1-4; 8 bases align to TRBD1. The J segment lost 4 bases and the V segment lost 7 bases, leaving 5 bases of the junction unmatched. CDR1 is SNHLY, CDR2 FYNNEI, per germline. The CDR3 consists of 14 residues. CDR3 sequence: CASIRDRNNEKLFF. The DNA of the CDR3 is TGTGCCAGCATAAGGGACAGGAATAATGAAAAACTGTTTTTT.

The table lists this clone with a few counts. The chain is built from TRBV7-9 and TRBJ1-2; unclear D gene. Germline CDR1 is SEHNR and CDR2 is FQNEAQ (reference sequence). This CDR3 is built from 15 residues. V was cut by 4 bases and J by 1 base, with 13 bases left in between. CDR3 DNA: TGTGCCAGCAGCTCCCCTACCCGGGGTAACTATGGCTACACCTTC. It yields the protein CASSSPTRGNYGYTF.

This chain joins TRBV4-2 and TRBJ1-1; TRBD1 matches 7 bases. Germline V CDR1 and CDR2: LGHNA, YNFKEQ. The CDR3 has 15 amino acids. The trim removed 3 bases at V and 0 bases at J, leaving 4 bases unmatched. CDR3 protein: CASSQPTGMNTEAFF. Written as DNA, the CDR3 is TGTGCCAGCAGCCAGCCGACAGGGATGAACACTGAAGCTTTCTTT.

Only a few counts were recorded for this clone. V and J are TRBV19 and TRBJ1-5, with D perhaps TRBD1 (5 bases). Germline-derived CDR1 and CDR2 are LNHDA and SQIVND (reference sequence). Deletions cut 1 base from V and 2 bases from J, with 9 bases between. The CDR3 extends over 15 amino acids. DNA for the CDR3: TGTGCCAGTAGTATAGCCAGGGCCCGCAATCAGCCCCAGCATTTT. This translates into CASSIARARNQPQHF.

The rearrangement uses TRBV5-6 and TRBJ2-7, with TRBD1 matching 8 bases. Unmatched junction bases numbered 5, after V lost 2 bases and J lost 4 bases. Per the germline V gene, CDR1 is SGHDT and CDR2 is YYEEEE. The CDR3 is made up of 14 amino acids. Here the CDR3 reads CASSLTGGAYEQYF. The CDR3 DNA follows: TGTGCCAGCAGCTTAACAGGGGGTGCTTACGAGCAGTACTTC.

This clone was detected only a few times. This sequence joins TRBV11-2 and TRBJ2-1, with 7 positions matching TRBD1. CDR1 is SGHAT and CDR2 is FQNNGV in the germline V gene. The CDR3 has 15 amino acids. The trim removed 3 bases at V and 0 bases at J, leaving 2 bases unmatched. CDR3 sequence: CASSLGQSSYNEQFF. CDR3 bases: TGTGCCAGCAGCTTGGGACAGAGCTCCTACAATGAGCAGTTCTTC.

V is TRBV11-2 and J is TRBJ2-7, with 11 bases fitting TRBD2. This CDR3 region has 17 residues. Trimming at V came to 5 bases and at J to 3 bases, leaving 12 bases not matched to a gene. Germline-derived CDR1 and CDR2 are SGHAT and FQNNGV. The CDR3 coding sequence is TGTGCCAGCAGCCAAGGGCTAGCGGGGGGTACTAACTACGAGCAGTACTTC. Translating it yields CASSQGLAGGTNYEQYF.

This chain uses TRBV11-2 with TRBJ1-3; no reliable D call. V shed 6 bases and J shed 3 bases, with 12 bases lying between them. This CDR3 is 14 amino acids long. CDR1 and CDR2 (germline): SGHAT, FQNNGV. The CDR3 DNA sequence: TGTGCCAGCAGTCGAGAGTTAGTTGGAAACACCATATATTTT. Translating it yields CASSRELVGNTIYF. The whole variable domain, filled in from reference TRBV11-2 and TRBJ1-3, reads EAGVAQSPRYKIIEKRQSVAFWCNPISGHATLYWYQQILGQGPKLLIQFQNNGVVDDSQLPKDRFSAERLKGVDSTLKIQPAKLEDSAVYLCASSRELVGNTIYFGEGSWLTVV.

The chain has TRBV5-1 and TRBJ2-1; 15 bases line up with TRBD2. CDR3 size: 18 residues. Trimming removed 4 bases from V and 1 base from J; junction bases left unmatched: 6. CDR1 and CDR2 (germline): SGHRS, YFSETQ. The CDR3 here is CASSTGTSGRNSYNEQFF. The CDR3 DNA sequence: TGCGCCAGCAGCACCGGGACTAGCGGGAGGAATTCCTACAATGAGCAGTTCTTC.

The sample holds one count of this clone. The rearrangement joins TRBV11-2 to TRBJ2-2; 8 bases are shared with TRBD1. This CDR3 has 15 residues. V dropped 3 bases and J dropped 3; count of bases not matched to a gene: 3. Germline CDR1 SGHAT, CDR2 FQNNGV. Here the CDR3 reads CASSFRGRDTGELFF. CDR3 sequence (DNA): TGTGCCAGCAGCTTCAGGGGGCGCGACACCGGGGAGCTGTTTTTT.

This clone showed up just a few times. The chain links TRBV7-2 to TRBJ2-3; a weak D match, TRBD2 (6 bases). Germline V gene lookup returns CDR1 SGHTA and CDR2 FQGNSA. V lost 0 bases and J 2 bases, leaving 12 bases between the germline ends. The length of the CDR3 is 16 residues. CDR3 residues: CASSLASAGNTDTQYF. CDR3 sequence (DNA): TGTGCCAGCAGCTTAGCGTCGGCGGGAAACACAGATACGCAGTATTTT.

The V call is TRBV5-1, the J call TRBJ2-5; D ambiguous. Germline CDR1 and CDR2: SGHRS and YFSETQ. V lost 0 bases to trimming and J lost 3 bases, with 12 bases between them. CDR3 length: 15 residues. The CDR3 sequence: CASSLGPSSKETQYF. The CDR3 coding sequence is TGCGCCAGCAGCTTGGGCCCTAGTTCTAAAGAGACCCAGTACTTC.

Here the CDR3 DNA reads TGTGCCAGCAGCGCGCTCCAGGGGCAATCTACCGGGGAGCTGTTTTTT. Amino acid sequence: CASSALQGQSTGELFF. The V and J genes are TRBV9 and TRBJ2-2; D possibly corresponds to TRBD1 (6 bases). The germline CDR1 and CDR2 sequences are SGDLS and YYNGEE. Trimming left V 3 bases short and J 5 bases short, with 17 bases between. This CDR3 region has 16 residues.

A remark on this clone: Other DNA sequences from this sample encode an identical CDR3 as well. The J gene is TRBJ2-7, the V gene TRBV19; tentative D call: TRBD2 (5 bases). Germline-derived CDR1 and CDR2 are LNHDA and SQIVND (reference sequence). The V end was cut by 7 bases, the J end by 6 bases, with 16 bases between. This CDR3 is built from 13 residues. The CDR3 loop reads CASMGRRGGEQYF. CDR3 sequence (DNA): TGTGCCAGTATGGGCCGGCGTGGAGGCGAGCAGTACTTC.

DNA for the CDR3: TGCGCCAGCAGCCAAGATGAACTAGCGGGAGGAGGGGAGCAGTACTTC. It translates to CASSQDELAGGGEQYF. The V call is TRBV4-3, the J call TRBJ2-5, with 12 bases identical to TRBD2. Unmatched junction bases numbered 10, after V lost 0 bases and J lost 11 bases. This CDR3 has 16 residues. CDR1 is LGHNA and CDR2 is YSLEER in the germline V gene.

This clone was recorded once. This chain connects TRBV11-3 to TRBJ2-5; 10 nucleotides agree with TRBD2. Matching the DNA end better, TRBJ2-7 makes the J call doubtful. Per germline, CDR1 SGHNT and CDR2 YENEEA. CDR3 size: 14 residues. Here the CDR3 DNA reads TGTGCCAGCAGCCCGACTAGCGGGTCCCTCGAGCAGTACTTC. This gives the protein CASSPTSGSLEQYF.

The chain recombines TRBV13 with TRBJ1-1; no clear D. This CDR3 contains 14 residues. Germline values: CDR1 PRHDT, CDR2 FYEKMQ (reference sequence). V lost 0 bases and J lost 1, with 6 bases in between. The CDR3 DNA sequence: TGTGCCAGCAGCTTAGGGGGCCCGAACACTGAAGCTTTCTTT. It specifies CASSLGGPNTEAFF.

The chain combines TRBV5-4 with TRBJ2-3, with TRBD1 matching over 7 bases. Trimming cost V 5 bases and J 2 bases; bases outside gene matches: 8. CDR1 is SGHNT, CDR2 YYREEE, per germline (reference sequence). This CDR3 contains 15 residues. The CDR3 reads CASRKGAALTDTQYF. The CDR3 nucleotides are TGTGCCAGCAGAAAGGGGGCCGCTCTCACAGATACGCAGTATTTT. Full variable domain (outside the CDR3, taken from reference TRBV5-4 and TRBJ2-3): ETGVTQSPTHLIKTRGQQVTLRCSSQSGHNTVSWYQQALGQGPQFIFQYYREEENGRGNFPPRFSGLQFPNYSSELNVNALELDDSALYLCASRKGAALTDTQYFGPGTRLTVL.

This clone was seen only a few times. The chain carries TRBV28 and TRBJ1-2; the D gene is possibly TRBD1 (6 bases). The CDR3 spans 14 residues. V was pared by 9 bases and J by 0 bases, with 14 bases between. CDR1 is MDHEN and CDR2 is SYDVKM in the germline V gene. CDR3 region: CASMRGRTNYGYTF. The CDR3 DNA sequence: TGTGCCAGTATGCGGGGGCGGACTAACTATGGCTACACCTTC.